Listed below are T cell receptor beta chains from one sample, sequenced in a study of blood T cell repertoires in COVID-19. The protocol was immunoSEQ multiplex PCR, while the TCRdb copy is restricted to in-frame clones and leaves out a portion. The table includes under 300,000 clones, 65% to 90% detected once. The sequenced material came from PBMCs or T cells enriched from blood (not recorded which). All receptors come from a man aged 18 to 29 who had recovered from COVID-19. The CDR3 runs from the conserved cysteine through the conserved F or W.

J gene: TRBJ1-1
V gene: TRBV10-3
CDR3 protein: CAISSGQGSTEAFF

J gene: TRBJ2-6
V gene: TRBV2
CDR3 protein: CASSYSNSGTGANVLTF

J gene: TRBJ2-3
V gene: TRBV7-6
CDR3 protein: CASSYRLADTQYF

J gene: TRBJ2-3
V gene: TRBV12-3/TRBV12-4
CDR3 protein: CASSAGTRDTQYF

J gene: TRBJ1-3
V gene: TRBV5-6
CDR3 protein: CASSLSGLVSGNTIYF

J gene: TRBJ2-7
V gene: TRBV19
CDR3 protein: CASSIVAGRAYEQYF

J gene: TRBJ2-3
V gene: TRBV4-2
CDR3 protein: CASSPRGQGSADTQYF

J gene: TRBJ2-7
V gene: TRBV30
CDR3 protein: CAWSVTGTGQYF

J gene: TRBJ1-2
V gene: TRBV6-5
CDR3 protein: CASSYSLQGAYGYTF

J gene: TRBJ2-3
V gene: TRBV7-8
CDR3 protein: CASSLALTGKTDTQYF

J gene: TRBJ2-7
V gene: TRBV11-3
CDR3 protein: CASSFQDWDRGQEQYF

J gene: TRBJ1-1
V gene: TRBV3-1/TRBV3-2
CDR3 protein: CASSVRGVEAFF

J gene: TRBJ1-1
V gene: TRBV18
CDR3 protein: CASSPPGQGVGTEAFF